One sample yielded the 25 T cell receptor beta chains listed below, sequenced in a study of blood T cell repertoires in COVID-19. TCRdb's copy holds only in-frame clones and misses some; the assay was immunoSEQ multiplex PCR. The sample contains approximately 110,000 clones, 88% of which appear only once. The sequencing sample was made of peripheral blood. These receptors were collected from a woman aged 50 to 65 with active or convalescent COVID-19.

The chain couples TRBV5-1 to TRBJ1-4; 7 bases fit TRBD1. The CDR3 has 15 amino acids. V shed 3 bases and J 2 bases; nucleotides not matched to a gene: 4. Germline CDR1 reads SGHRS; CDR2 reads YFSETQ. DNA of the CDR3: TGCGCCAGCAGCTACCGACAGGGCACTAATGAAAAACTGTTTTTT. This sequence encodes CASSYRQGTNEKLFF.

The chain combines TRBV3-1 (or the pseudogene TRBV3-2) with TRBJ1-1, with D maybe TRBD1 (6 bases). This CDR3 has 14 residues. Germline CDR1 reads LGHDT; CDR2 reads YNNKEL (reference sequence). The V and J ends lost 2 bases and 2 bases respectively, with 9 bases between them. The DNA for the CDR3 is TGTGCCAGCAGCCAAATACAGGGTAACACTGAAGCTTTCTTT. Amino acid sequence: CASSQIQGNTEAFF.

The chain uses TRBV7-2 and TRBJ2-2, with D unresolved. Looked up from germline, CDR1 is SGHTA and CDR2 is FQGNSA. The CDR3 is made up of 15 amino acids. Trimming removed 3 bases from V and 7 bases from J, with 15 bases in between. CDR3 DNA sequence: TGTGCCAGCAGCTTCGGCGAAAGGCGAGGCGGGGAGCTGTTTTTT. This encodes CASSFGERRGGELFF.

The CDR3 loop is CASSLWDMGKRNTEAFF. The CDR3 DNA sequence: TGTGCCAGCAGCTTATGGGACATGGGAAAAAGGAACACTGAAGCTTTCTTT. The chain carries TRBV7-9 and TRBJ1-1; D perhaps matches TRBD1 (6 bases). Per germline, CDR1 SEHNR and CDR2 FQNEAQ (reference sequence). The CDR3 extends over 17 amino acids. Trimming stripped 2 bases from V and 1 base from J, with 17 bases between. Drawing the rest from reference TRBV7-9 and TRBJ1-1, the complete variable domain is DTGVSQNPRHKITKRGQNVTFRCDPISEHNRLYWYRQTLGQGPEFLTYFQNEAQLEKSRLLSDRFSAERPKGSFSTLEIQRTEQGDSAMYLCASSLWDMGKRNTEAFFGQGTRLTVV.

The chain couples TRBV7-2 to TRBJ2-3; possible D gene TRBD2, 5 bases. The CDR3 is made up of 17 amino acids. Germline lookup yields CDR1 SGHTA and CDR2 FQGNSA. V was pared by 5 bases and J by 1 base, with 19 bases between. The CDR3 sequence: CASSPPFGSVGTDTQYF. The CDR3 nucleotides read TGTGCCAGCAGCCCCCCCTTTGGGAGTGTGGGCACAGATACGCAGTATTTT.

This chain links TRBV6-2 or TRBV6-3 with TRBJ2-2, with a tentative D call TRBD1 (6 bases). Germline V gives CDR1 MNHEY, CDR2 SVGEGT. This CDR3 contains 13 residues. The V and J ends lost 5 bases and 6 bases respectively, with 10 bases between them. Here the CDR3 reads CASSTQGPGELFF. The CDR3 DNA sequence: TGTGCCAGCAGTACACAGGGTCCCGGGGAGCTGTTTTTT.

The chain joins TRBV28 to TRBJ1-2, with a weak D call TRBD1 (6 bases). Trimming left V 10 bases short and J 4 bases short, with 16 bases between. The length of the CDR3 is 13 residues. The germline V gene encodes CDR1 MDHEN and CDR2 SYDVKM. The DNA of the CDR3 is TGTGCCACCACGGAGCGGGGGCGCTATGGCTACACCTTC. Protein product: CATTERGRYGYTF.

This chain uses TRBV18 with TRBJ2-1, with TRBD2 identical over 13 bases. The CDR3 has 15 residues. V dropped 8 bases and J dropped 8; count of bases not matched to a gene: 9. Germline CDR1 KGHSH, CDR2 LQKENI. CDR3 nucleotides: TGTGCCAGCCCTAGGACTAGCGGGAGTGTTGATGAGCAGTTCTTC. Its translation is CASPRTSGSVDEQFF.

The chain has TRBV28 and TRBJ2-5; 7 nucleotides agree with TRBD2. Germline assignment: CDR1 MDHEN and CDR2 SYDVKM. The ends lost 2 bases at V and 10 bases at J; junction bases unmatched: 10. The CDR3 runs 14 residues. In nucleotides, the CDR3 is TGTGCCAGCAGTTTAGGCGGGAGTATTGGGATCCAGTACTTC. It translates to CASSLGGSIGIQYF.

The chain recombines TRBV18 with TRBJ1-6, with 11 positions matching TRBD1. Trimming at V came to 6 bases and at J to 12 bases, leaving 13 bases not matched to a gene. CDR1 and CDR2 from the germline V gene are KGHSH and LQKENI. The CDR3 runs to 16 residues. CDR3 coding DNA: TGTGCCAGCTCCCCCGGACAGGGGGCAACGTCCGGACCCCTCCACTTT. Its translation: CASSPGQGATSGPLHF.

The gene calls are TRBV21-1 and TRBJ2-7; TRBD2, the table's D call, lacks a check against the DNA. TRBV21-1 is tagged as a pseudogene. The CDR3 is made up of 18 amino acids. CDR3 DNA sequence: TGTGCCAGCAGGGGGACAGGGGCAAAACTAGCGGGAACCTACGAGCAGTACTTC. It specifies CASRGTGAKLAGTYEQYF.

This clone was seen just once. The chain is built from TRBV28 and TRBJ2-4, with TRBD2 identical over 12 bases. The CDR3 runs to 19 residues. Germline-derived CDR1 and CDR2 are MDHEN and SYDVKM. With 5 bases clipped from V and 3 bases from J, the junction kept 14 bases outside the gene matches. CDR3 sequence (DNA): TGTGCCAGCAGTCCGACTAGCGGGAGAGGATCCTTCGTCAAAAACATTCAGTACTTC. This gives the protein CASSPTSGRGSFVKNIQYF.

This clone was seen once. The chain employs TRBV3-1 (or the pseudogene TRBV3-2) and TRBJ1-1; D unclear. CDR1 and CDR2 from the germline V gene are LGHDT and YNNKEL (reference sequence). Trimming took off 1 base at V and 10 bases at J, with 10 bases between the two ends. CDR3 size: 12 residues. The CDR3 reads CASSQGSAGAFF. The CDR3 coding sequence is TGTGCCAGCAGCCAAGGATCGGCAGGAGCTTTCTTT.

The CDR3 DNA reads as TGTGCCAGCAGCGTAGGGGGGCAGGGCGGCCACAATGAGCAGTTCTTC. Encoded protein: CASSVGGQGGHNEQFF. The chain recombines TRBV9 with TRBJ2-1; possibly TRBD1 for D (6 bases). Deletions cut 0 bases from V and 5 bases from J, with 15 bases between. CDR1 is SGDLS and CDR2 is YYNGEE in the germline V gene. This CDR3 has 16 amino acids.

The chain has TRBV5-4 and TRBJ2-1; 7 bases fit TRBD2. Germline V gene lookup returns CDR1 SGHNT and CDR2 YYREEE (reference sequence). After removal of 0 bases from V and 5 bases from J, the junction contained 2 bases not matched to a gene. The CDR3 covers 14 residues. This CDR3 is CASSLVGRNNEQFF. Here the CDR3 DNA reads TGTGCCAGCAGCTTGGTCGGGAGGAACAATGAGCAGTTCTTC. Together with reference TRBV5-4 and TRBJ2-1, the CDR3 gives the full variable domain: ETGVTQSPTHLIKTRGQQVTLRCSSQSGHNTVSWYQQALGQGPQFIFQYYREEENGRGNFPPRFSGLQFPNYSSELNVNALELDDSALYLCASSLVGRNNEQFFGPGTRLTVL.

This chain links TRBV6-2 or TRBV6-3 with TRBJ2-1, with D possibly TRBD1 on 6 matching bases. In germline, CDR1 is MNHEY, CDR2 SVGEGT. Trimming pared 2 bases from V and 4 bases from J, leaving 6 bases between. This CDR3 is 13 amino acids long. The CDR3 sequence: CASSYRGYNEQFF. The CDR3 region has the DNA TGTGCCAGCAGTTACAGGGGGTACAATGAGCAGTTCTTC.

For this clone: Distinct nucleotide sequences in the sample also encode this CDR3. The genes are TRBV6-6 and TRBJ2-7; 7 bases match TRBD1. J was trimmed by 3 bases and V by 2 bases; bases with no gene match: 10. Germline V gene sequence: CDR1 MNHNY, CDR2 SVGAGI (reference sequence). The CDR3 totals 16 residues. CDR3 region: CASSYGANRGYYEQYF. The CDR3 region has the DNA TGTGCCAGCAGTTACGGGGCGAACAGGGGATACTACGAGCAGTACTTC.

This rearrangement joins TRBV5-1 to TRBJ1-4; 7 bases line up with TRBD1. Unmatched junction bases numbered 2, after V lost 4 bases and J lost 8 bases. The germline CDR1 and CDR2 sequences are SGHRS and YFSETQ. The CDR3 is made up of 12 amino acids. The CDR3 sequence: CASSAQGEKLFF. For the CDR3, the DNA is TGCGCCAGCAGCGCACAGGGGGAAAAACTGTTTTTT.

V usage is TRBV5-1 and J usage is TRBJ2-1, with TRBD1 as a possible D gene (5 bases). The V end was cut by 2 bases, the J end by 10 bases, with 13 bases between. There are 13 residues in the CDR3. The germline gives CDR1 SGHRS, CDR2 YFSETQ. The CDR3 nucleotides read TGCGCCAGCAGCTTCTTTCAGGGTTTAGAGCAGTTCTTC. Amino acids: CASSFFQGLEQFF.

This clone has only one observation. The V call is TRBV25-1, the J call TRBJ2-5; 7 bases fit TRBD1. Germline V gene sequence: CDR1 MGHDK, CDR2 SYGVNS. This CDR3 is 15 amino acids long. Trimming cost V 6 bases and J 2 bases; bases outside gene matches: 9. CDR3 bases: TGTGCCAGCAGAAACTCACTGACAGGGCAAGAGACCCAGTACTTC. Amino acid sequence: CASRNSLTGQETQYF.

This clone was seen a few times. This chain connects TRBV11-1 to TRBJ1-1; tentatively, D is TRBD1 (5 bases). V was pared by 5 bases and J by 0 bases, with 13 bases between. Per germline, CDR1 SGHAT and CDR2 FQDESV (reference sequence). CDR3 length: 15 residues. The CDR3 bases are TGTGCCAGCAGCCTAGGCAGGGTCATGAACACTGAAGCTTTCTTT. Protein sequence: CASSLGRVMNTEAFF. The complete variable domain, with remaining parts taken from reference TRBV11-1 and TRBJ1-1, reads EAEVAQSPRYKITEKSQAVAFWCDPISGHATLYWYRQILGQGPELLVQFQDESVVDDSQLPKDRFSAERLKGVDSTLKIQPAELGDSAMYLCASSLGRVMNTEAFFGQGTRLTVV.

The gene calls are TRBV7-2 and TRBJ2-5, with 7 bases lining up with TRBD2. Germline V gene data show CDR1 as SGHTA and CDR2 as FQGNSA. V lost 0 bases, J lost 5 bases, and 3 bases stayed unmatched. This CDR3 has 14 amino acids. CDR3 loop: CASSLAWGGETQYF. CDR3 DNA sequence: TGTGCCAGCAGCTTAGCATGGGGAGGGGAGACCCAGTACTTC.

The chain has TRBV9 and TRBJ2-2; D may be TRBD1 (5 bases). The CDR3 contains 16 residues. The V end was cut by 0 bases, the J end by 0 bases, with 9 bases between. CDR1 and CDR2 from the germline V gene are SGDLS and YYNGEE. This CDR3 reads CASSVEGASNTGELFF. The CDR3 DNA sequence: TGTGCCAGCAGCGTAGAAGGGGCATCGAACACCGGGGAGCTGTTTTTT.

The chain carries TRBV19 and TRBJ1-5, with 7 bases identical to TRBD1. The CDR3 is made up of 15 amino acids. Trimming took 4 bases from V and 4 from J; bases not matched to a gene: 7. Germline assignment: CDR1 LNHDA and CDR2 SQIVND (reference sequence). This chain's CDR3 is CASSTSTGRNQPQHF. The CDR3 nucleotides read TGTGCCAGTAGTACCTCGACAGGGAGAAATCAGCCCCAGCATTTT. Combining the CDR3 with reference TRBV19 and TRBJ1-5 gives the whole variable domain DGGITQSPKYLFRKEGQNVTLSCEQNLNHDAMYWYRQDPGQGLRLIYYSQIVNDFQKGDIAEGYSVSREKKESFPLTVTSAQKNPTAFYLCASSTSTGRNQPQHFGDGTRLSIL.

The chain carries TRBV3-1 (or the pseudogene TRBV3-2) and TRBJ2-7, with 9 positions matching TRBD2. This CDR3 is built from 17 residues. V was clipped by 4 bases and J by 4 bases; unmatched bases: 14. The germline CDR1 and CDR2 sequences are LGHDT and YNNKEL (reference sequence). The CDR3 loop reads CASSLKAHGSGRYEQYF. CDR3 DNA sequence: TGTGCCAGCAGCCTTAAAGCCCACGGGAGCGGGAGGTACGAGCAGTACTTC.